The clone carrying this T cell receptor (beta chain) was seen more than once but under ten times. The data are from a study of blood T cell repertoires in COVID-19. Study background: Some COVID-19 samples were acute and others convalescent; all came from the United States, Italy and Spain.

Data came from immunoSEQ multiplex PCR; TCRdb stores just in-frame clones and leaves some out. The sample holds 85,000 to 130,000 clones, over 75% seen once. Germline loops: CDR1 MNHEY, CDR2 SVGAGI. V lost 5 bases and J lost 1, with 13 bases in between. This CDR3 region has 15 residues. The chain has TRBV6-5 and TRBJ2-3; no firm D call. The TCR originated in a human donor in a cohort sampled during active COVID-19. The sequenced material came from peripheral blood. Here the CDR3 DNA reads TGTGCCAGCAGTACCAGTTGGTCTGGCACAGATACGCAGTATTTT. It yields the protein CASSTSWSGTDTQYF.